This T cell receptor (beta chain) was recorded in a study of human T cells and chemical hapten exposure. Study context: Small differences in pooled library volume mainly drove the variation in TCR yields per sample.

Germline CDR1 is MNHEY and CDR2 is SVGAGI. This CDR3 has 15 residues. Trimming removed 2 bases at V and 9 bases at J, with 14 bases between. Individual cDNA molecules received unique molecular identifiers in the library. Authors' analysis steps: Across samples, TCR counts had a median of about 88,000 and ranged from about 20,000 to 750,000. TCRdb ran MiXCR on the reads and lists one entry per CDR3 protein. TCRdb, not the original authors, processed these V and J calls. The repertoire holds around 120,000 distinct CDR3 sequences, with 8.5% to 9% as singletons. The study's findings and limits: After DPC sensitization, TCRs above 1 in 1000 frequency showed no change.

Details on this clonotype: Its specificity is unknown.

It was from unfractionated whole blood that total RNA was extracted. The chain joins TRBV6-5 to TRBJ1-6, with D maybe TRBD1 (5 bases). The sequencing input was whole blood. The source of this sequence is a human donor in good health. Some clones in this sample may be carry-over from other donors' samples. CDR3 bases: TGTGCCAGCAGTTACGATCGGGGACCTTCTTCACCCCTCCACTTT. Its protein product is CASSYDRGPSSPLHF.